The rows below give T cell receptor beta chains drawn from one sample of a study of T cell responses to AZD1222 COVID-19 vaccine. Clones were read by immunoSEQ multiplex PCR, and TCRdb kept only the in-frame ones, dropping some. The table lists around 110,000 clones, 85% to 90% of them singletons. This sample comprised peripheral blood, obtained on day 0 of AZD1222 vaccination. These receptors originate from an adult in good health. CDR3s include the opening cysteine and the closing phenylalanine or tryptophan. Fields, in order: J gene, D gene, V gene, CDR3 protein, CDR3 DNA. D genes are given only for firm matches.

TRBJ1-2	TRBD1	TRBV10-2	CASSESGQPDNYGYTF	TGCGCCAGCAGTGAGTCGGGACAGCCGGATAACTATGGCTACACCTTC
TRBJ2-1	.	TRBV6-5	CASSYSTSRHNEQFF	TGTGCCAGCAGTTACTCGACCTCGCGCCACAATGAGCAGTTCTTC
TRBJ2-2	TRBD2	TRBV11-3	CASSRTSGRNTGELFF	TGTGCCAGCAGTCGGACTAGCGGACGGAACACCGGGGAGCTGTTTTTT
TRBJ2-7	.	TRBV27	CASSQTAYPSYEQYF	TGTGCCAGCAGCCAGACAGCCTATCCATCCTACGAGCAGTACTTC
TRBJ2-7	TRBD2	TRBV5-8	CASSLSGAWDEQYF	TGTGCCAGCAGCTTGAGCGGGGCCTGGGACGAGCAGTACTTC
TRBJ2-7	.	TRBV15	CATSRAGGPNEQYF	TGTGCCACCAGCAGAGCCGGGGGGCCTAACGAGCAGTACTTC
TRBJ1-1	.	TRBV5-1	CASSFLENTEAFF	TGCGCCAGCAGCTTTCTGGAGAACACTGAAGCTTTCTTT
TRBJ1-5	.	TRBV7-2	CASSLDGIGPQHF	TGTGCCAGCAGCTTAGACGGGATTGGGCCCCAGCATTTT
TRBJ1-1	.	TRBV7-9	CASSSHVLNTEAFF	TGTGCCAGCAGCTCTCACGTGTTGAACACTGAAGCTTTCTTT
TRBJ2-5	TRBD2	TRBV7-7	CASSLRTSAETQYF	TGTGCCAGCAGCCTAAGGACTAGTGCGGAGACCCAGTACTTC